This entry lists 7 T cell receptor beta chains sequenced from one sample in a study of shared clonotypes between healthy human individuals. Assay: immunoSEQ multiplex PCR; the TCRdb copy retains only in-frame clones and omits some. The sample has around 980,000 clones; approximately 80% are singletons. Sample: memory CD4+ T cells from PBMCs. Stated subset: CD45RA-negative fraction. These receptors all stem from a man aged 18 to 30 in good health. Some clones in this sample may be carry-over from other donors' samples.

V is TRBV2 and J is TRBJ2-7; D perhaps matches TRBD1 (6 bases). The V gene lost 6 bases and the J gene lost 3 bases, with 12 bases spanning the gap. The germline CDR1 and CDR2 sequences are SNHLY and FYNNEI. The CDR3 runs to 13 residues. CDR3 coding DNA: TGTGCCAGCAGCGAACAGGGATACTACGAGCAGTACTTC. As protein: CASSEQGYYEQYF.

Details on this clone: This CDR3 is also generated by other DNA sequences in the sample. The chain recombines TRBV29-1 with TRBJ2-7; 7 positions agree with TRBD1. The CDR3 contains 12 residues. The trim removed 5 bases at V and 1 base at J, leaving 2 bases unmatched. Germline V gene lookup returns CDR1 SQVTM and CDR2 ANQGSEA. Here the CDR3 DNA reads TGCAGCGTTTCCAGGGGGTCCTACGAGCAGTACTTC. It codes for CSVSRGSYEQYF.

CDR3 loop: CAIRPDRESSYEQYF. In DNA form, the CDR3 reads TGTGCCATCAGGCCGGACAGGGAGAGCTCCTACGAGCAGTACTTC. The chain uses TRBV10-3 and TRBJ2-7; 8 positions match TRBD1. CDR1 is ENHRY, CDR2 SYGVKD, per germline. The CDR3 runs 15 residues. Trimming took 6 bases from V and 0 from J; bases not matched to a gene: 7.

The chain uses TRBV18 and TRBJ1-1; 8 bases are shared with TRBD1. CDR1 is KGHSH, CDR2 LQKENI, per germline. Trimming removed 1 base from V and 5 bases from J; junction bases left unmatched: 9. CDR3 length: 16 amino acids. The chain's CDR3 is CASSPLLQGEGTEAFF. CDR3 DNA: TGTGCCAGCTCACCACTATTACAGGGGGAGGGGACTGAAGCTTTCTTT.

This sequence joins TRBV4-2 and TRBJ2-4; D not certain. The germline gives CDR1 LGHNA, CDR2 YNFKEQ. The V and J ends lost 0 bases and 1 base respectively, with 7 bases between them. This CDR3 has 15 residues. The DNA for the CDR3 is TGTGCCAGCAGCCAAGACTGGGGTGCCAAAAACATTCAGTACTTC. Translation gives CASSQDWGAKNIQYF.

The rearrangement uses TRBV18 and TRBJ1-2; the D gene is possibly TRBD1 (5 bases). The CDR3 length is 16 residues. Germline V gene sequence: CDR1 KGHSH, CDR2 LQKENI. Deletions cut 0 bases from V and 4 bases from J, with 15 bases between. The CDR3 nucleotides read TGTGCCAGCTCACCACCGGGCCTGGGGGATGGCTATGGCTACACCTTC. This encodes CASSPPGLGDGYGYTF.

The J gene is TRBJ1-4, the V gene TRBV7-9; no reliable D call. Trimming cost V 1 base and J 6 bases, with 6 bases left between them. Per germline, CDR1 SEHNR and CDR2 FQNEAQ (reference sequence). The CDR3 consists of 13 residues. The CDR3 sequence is CASSLGAYEKLFF. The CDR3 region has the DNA TGTGCCAGCAGCTTAGGGGCTTATGAAAAACTGTTTTTT.